This TCR beta chain was retrieved from a study of cytomegalovirus exposure and HLA in healthy donors. The study's findings and limits: Later analysis identified several of the most significant clusters that appeared linked to common viral pathogens.

Although they were nominally healthy when sampled, donors likely had unrecorded immune exposures. Amplification used 60 Vbeta primers and 13 Jbeta primers. This table comes from immunoSEQ multiplex PCR, and its TCRdb copy is limited to in-frame clones, with some not included. The data hold approximately 75,000 clones, with roughly 82% observed a single time. As concerns this clone: Its antigen is still unknown.

The sample comprised PBMCs. This clonotype was sampled from a man in his 70s in good health and CMV-seropositive.

This chain's CDR3 is CASSFWDSPQETQYF. DNA for the CDR3: TGCGCCAGCAGCTTCTGGGACAGTCCCCAAGAGACCCAGTACTTC. The chain employs TRBV5-1 and TRBJ2-5; 7 nucleotides line up with TRBD1. Germline V lookup: CDR1 SGHRS, CDR2 YFSETQ. Unmatched junction bases numbered 5, after V lost 2 bases and J lost 1 base. CDR3 length: 15 amino acids.